The 20 T cell receptor beta chains in this list originate from one sample, sequenced in a study of T-cell reconstitution after alpha-beta-depleted transplantation in children. Preparing the TCRbeta library involved the use of unique molecular identifiers. Each CDR3 protein is one row after TCRdb ran MiXCR on the PCR reads. The profile covers 450,000 to 500,000 distinct CDR3 sequences, with around 13% appearing a single time and around 6% taken by the ten largest. Sequencing was performed on PBMCs from the stem cell graft donor, taken from the stem cell graft. Receptor source: a human donor who donated a stem cell graft to a child with combined immunodeficiency.

This clonotype was seen repeatedly, ten times or more. The genes are TRBV12-3 or TRBV12-4 and TRBJ2-1; 11 bases fit TRBD2. There are 17 residues in the CDR3. Trimming cost V 5 bases and J 6 bases; bases outside gene matches: 12. For the CDR3, the DNA is TGTGCCAGCAGTCTCCTCCTACTAGCGGGAGCTAGCAATGAGCAGTTCTTC. This gives the protein CASSLLLLAGASNEQFF.

This clonotype was found a few times. V is TRBV4-3 and J is TRBJ2-3; 14 bases fit TRBD2. Germline loops: CDR1 LGHNA, CDR2 YSLEER. The length of the CDR3 is 17 residues. The ends lost 4 bases at V and 3 bases at J; junction bases unmatched: 6. The CDR3 protein is CASSRAGTSGGTDTQYF. For the CDR3, the DNA is TGCGCCAGCAGCCGTGCTGGGACTAGCGGGGGAACAGATACGCAGTATTTT.

There are a few counts of this clonotype. V and J are TRBV29-1 and TRBJ2-7; 12 nucleotides agree with TRBD1. The CDR3 length is 13 residues. The V and J ends lost 4 bases and 6 bases, in that order; junction bases with no gene match: 4. Per the germline V gene, CDR1 is SQVTM and CDR2 is ANQGSEA. For the CDR3, the DNA is TGCAGCGTTGCGGGACAGGGGGCCGGCGAGCAGTACTTC. This gives the protein CSVAGQGAGEQYF.

This clonotype was seen a handful of times. This sequence joins TRBV19 and TRBJ2-2, with TRBD2 matching 10 bases. The V segment lost 2 bases and the J segment 8 bases; nucleotides outside the gene matches: 5. The CDR3 consists of 15 residues. CDR1 LNHDA and CDR2 SQIVND come from the germline V gene (reference sequence). CDR3 region: CASSILLAGRGELFF. As DNA, the CDR3 is TGTGCCAGTAGTATACTACTAGCGGGACGTGGGGAGCTGTTTTTT.

Here the CDR3 DNA reads TGCGCCAGCAGCTTGGAAACTAGCTCAGATACGCAGTATTTT. Translated, it gives CASSLETSSDTQYF. This sequence joins TRBV5-1 and TRBJ2-3; a possible D gene is TRBD2 (6 bases). The germline V and J ends were trimmed by 0 bases and 4 bases, with 9 bases remaining between them. This CDR3 is built from 14 residues. Germline-derived CDR1 and CDR2 are SGHRS and YFSETQ.

In its sample, this clonotype was seen a few times. This chain connects TRBV6-2 or TRBV6-3 to TRBJ2-5; tentatively, D is TRBD2 (6 bases). V lost 2 bases and J lost 3, with 10 bases in between. Germline values: CDR1 MNHEY, CDR2 SVGEGT. The CDR3 has 14 amino acids. The chain's CDR3 is CASSYRWREETQYF. The CDR3 bases are TGTGCCAGCAGTTACCGATGGAGGGAAGAGACCCAGTACTTC.

This clonotype has a count of ten or more. The V call is TRBV4-3, the J call TRBJ2-5, with D perhaps matching TRBD2 (5 bases). The CDR3 consists of 14 residues. Germline V lookup: CDR1 LGHNA, CDR2 YSLEER. V was cut by 2 bases and J by 5 bases, with 12 bases left in between. In DNA, the CDR3 is TGCGCCAGCAGCCAAACCCCACTAGGGGAGACCCAGTACTTC. Translating gives CASSQTPLGETQYF.

For the CDR3, the DNA is TGTGCCAGCAGCGTAGGATGGGGACGCGGGGGGGAGGAGACCCAGTACTTC. Its protein product is CASSVGWGRGGEETQYF. The chain recombines TRBV9 with TRBJ2-5, with TRBD2 matching 9 bases. Looked up from germline, CDR1 is SGDLS and CDR2 is YYNGEE. The J segment lost 5 bases and the V segment lost 0 bases, leaving 11 bases of the junction unmatched. This CDR3 contains 17 residues.

This clonotype came up a few times. This CDR3 is CASKKTGSGYTF. The CDR3 DNA is TGTGCCAGCAAAAAAACAGGGAGCGGCTACACCTTC. The chain carries TRBV6-5 and TRBJ1-2; possible D gene TRBD1, 6 bases. CDR3 length equals 12 residues. The V end was cut by 7 bases, the J end by 8 bases, with 14 bases between. CDR1 is MNHEY, CDR2 SVGAGI, per germline.

This sequence joins TRBV7-2 and TRBJ1-2; TRBD1 aligns across 7 bases. Germline V CDR1 and CDR2: SGHTA, FQGNSA. The V and J ends lost 6 bases and 6 bases, in that order; junction bases with no gene match: 7. This CDR3 contains 13 residues. Here the CDR3 reads CASRTDRVNGYTF. In DNA, the CDR3 is TGTGCCAGCAGAACTGACAGGGTAAATGGCTACACCTTC.

This rearrangement joins TRBV5-1 to TRBJ2-5, with unresolved D. With 0 bases removed from V and 7 bases from J, the gap between germline ends came to 13 bases. From germline, CDR1 is SGHRS and CDR2 YFSETQ. This CDR3 spans 14 amino acids. CDR3 amino acids: CASSLGEDPGTQYF. DNA of the CDR3: TGCGCCAGCAGCTTGGGTGAGGATCCTGGGACCCAGTACTTC.

This clonotype was observed at least ten times. The V gene is TRBV4-3, the J gene TRBJ2-3, with D perhaps matching TRBD2 (5 bases). Germline V CDR1 and CDR2: LGHNA, YSLEER. The V end lost 0 bases, the J end lost 1 base, and 11 bases lay between the germline ends. This CDR3 is built from 16 residues. The CDR3 spells CASSQDVVGGTDTQYF. Here the CDR3 DNA reads TGCGCCAGCAGCCAAGATGTAGTGGGAGGCACAGATACGCAGTATTTT.

This clonotype was seen at least ten times. The J gene is TRBJ2-2, the V gene TRBV12-3 or TRBV12-4; maybe TRBD1 (5 bases). V was trimmed by 0 bases and J by 7 bases, leaving 12 bases between them. The CDR3 runs to 15 residues. CDR3: CASSLALTGVGELFF. In DNA form, the CDR3 reads TGTGCCAGCAGTTTAGCGCTTACAGGCGTCGGGGAGCTGTTTTTT.

The rearrangement joins TRBV4-3 to TRBJ2-1; TRBD2 matches at 8 bases. V was clipped by 2 bases and J by 2 bases; unmatched bases: 2. This CDR3 region has 15 residues. CDR1 LGHNA and CDR2 YSLEER come from the germline V gene. The CDR3 region is CASSQTGGAYNEQFF. CDR3 in DNA: TGCGCCAGCAGCCAAACGGGGGGGGCCTACAATGAGCAGTTCTTC.

This clonotype turned up a few times. This rearrangement joins TRBV10-3 to TRBJ1-3, with D tentatively TRBD1 (6 bases). V was trimmed by 4 bases and J by 14 bases, leaving 12 bases between them. This CDR3 is built from 11 residues. Germline CDR1 is ENHRY and CDR2 is SYGVKD. The CDR3 DNA follows: TGTGCCATCAGTGGACAGGAGGTTCTATATTTT. This gives the protein CAISGQEVLYF.

The gene calls are TRBV11-2 and TRBJ1-1, with a tentative D call TRBD1 (5 bases). Germline values: CDR1 SGHAT, CDR2 FQNNGV. This CDR3 contains 15 residues. With 6 bases removed from V and 3 bases from J, the gap between germline ends came to 17 bases. CDR3 coding DNA: TGTGCCAGCAGTCCCAAGGGACGCTGGGACACTGAAGCTTTCTTT. Translated, it gives CASSPKGRWDTEAFF. The full variable domain, with the rest looked up from reference TRBV11-2 and TRBJ1-1, is EAGVAQSPRYKIIEKRQSVAFWCNPISGHATLYWYQQILGQGPKLLIQFQNNGVVDDSQLPKDRFSAERLKGVDSTLKIQPAKLEDSAVYLCASSPKGRWDTEAFFGQGTRLTVV.

This clonotype was counted ten times or more. CDR3 coding DNA: TGCAGCGTAACCCTTAGCGGGAGGGCCGATGAGCAGTTCTTC. Encoded protein: CSVTLSGRADEQFF. The V gene is TRBV29-1, the J gene TRBJ2-1; TRBD2 agrees at 11 bases. This CDR3 is 14 amino acids long. The V and J ends lost 6 bases and 8 bases, in that order; junction bases with no gene match: 9. Germline V gene sequence: CDR1 SQVTM, CDR2 ANQGSEA.

The table lists this clonotype with a few counts. The V gene is TRBV5-5, the J gene TRBJ1-6; D remains unclear. This CDR3 is built from 14 residues. The germline V and J ends were trimmed by 2 bases and 6 bases, with 9 bases remaining between them. The V gene's germline CDR1 is SGHKS and CDR2 YYEKEE (reference sequence). CDR3 nucleotides: TGTGCCAGCAGCTTCGAAACGGGTAATTCACCCCTCCACTTT. Protein product: CASSFETGNSPLHF.

This clonotype was counted a few times. The chain combines TRBV7-3 with TRBJ2-3; D might be TRBD2 (5 bases). The CDR3 sequence is 14 residues long. V lost 1 base to trimming and J lost 7 bases, with 12 bases between them. Germline V gene lookup returns CDR1 SGHTA and CDR2 FQGTGA. DNA of the CDR3: TGTGCCAGCAGCTTAAGGGAGTCGTCCAATACGCAGTATTTT. The encoded protein is CASSLRESSNTQYF.

This clonotype was counted ten times or more. The chain carries TRBV12-3 or TRBV12-4 and TRBJ1-2, with TRBD1 matching over 12 bases. J lost 5 bases, V lost 3 bases, and 4 bases had no gene match. The CDR3 consists of 15 residues. Written as DNA, the CDR3 is TGTGCCAGCAGTTTGGGGGGACAGGGGGCGTATGGCTACACCTTC. Protein product: CASSLGGQGAYGYTF.